The clone carrying this T cell receptor beta chain was seen at least ten times. TCRdb re-called the 5' RACE reads with MiXCR, one entry per CDR3 protein. This sample carries approximately 50,000 distinct CDR3 sequences, around 24% of them seen once, and the ten largest clones take approximately 2%. CDR1 DFQATT and CDR2 SNEGSKA come from the germline V gene (reference sequence). The ends were cut back, 0 bases at V and 6 bases at J, with 9 bases in the middle. The CDR3 contains 13 residues. Tregs were sorted as CD4+CD25+CD127-/low cells. The sequence was obtained from a female donor with breast cancer. The chain recombines TRBV20-1 with TRBJ2-1, with D possibly matching TRBD2 (5 bases). The sequencing sample was made of tumor-infiltrating Tregs sorted from the breast tumor. The CDR3 nucleotides read TGCAGTGCTAGAGATACTAGAAGCAATGAGCAGTTCTTC. Translating gives CSARDTRSNEQFF.